This TCR beta chain was recovered during a study of T cell responses to AZD1222 COVID-19 vaccine. A remark on this clone: The antigen remains unidentified.

Only in-frame clones appear in the TCRdb table, and some are missing; sequencing was by immunoSEQ multiplex PCR. Here the sample spans 97,000 or so clones, roughly 90% being singletons. Notes on the study in general: White British donors predominated, females outnumbered males, and clonal diversity was possibly underestimated. Two AZD1222 doses significantly raised spike-specific TCR breadth and depth over controls. As reported, nearly half of all spike-specific TCRs target variant regions that are unmutated. Scientists sampled the repertoires only once the peak T cell response had passed.

The sequence came from an adult in good health. The sample was peripheral blood, taken on day 0 of AZD1222 vaccination.

This CDR3 reads CASSSGVQEAGNTIYF. Written as DNA, the CDR3 is TGCGCCAGCAGCTCGGGGGTCCAAGAAGCAGGAAACACCATATATTTT. V and J are TRBV5-1 and TRBJ1-3; tentative D call: TRBD1 (5 bases). The CDR3 extends over 16 amino acids. The germline gives CDR1 SGHRS, CDR2 YFSETQ. Trimming cost V 3 bases and J 4 bases, with 17 bases left between them. Using reference TRBV5-1 and TRBJ1-3 for the parts outside the CDR3, the full variable domain is KAGVTQTPRYLIKTRGQQVTLSCSPISGHRSVSWYQQTPGQGLQFLFEYFSETQRNKGNFPGRFSGRQFSNSRSEMNVSTLELGDSALYLCASSSGVQEAGNTIYFGEGSWLTVV.